The sequence of this TCR beta chain was determined in a study of CD8+CD57+ T cells in acquired aplastic anemia. J gave up 5 bases and V 6 bases, and 3 bases lay outside the gene matches. CDR1 SQVTM and CDR2 ANQGSEA come from the germline V gene. CDR3 length: 11 amino acids. Sequenced patients had shown CD8+CD57+ cell expansion by flow cytometry. Genomic DNA constituted the template upon which TCR beta VDJ and CDR3 profiling was performed. TCRdb analysed the reads with MiXCR anew, one entry per CDR3 protein. Counted here are hundreds of thousands of distinct CDR3 sequences, around 30% occurring once; the ten biggest clones make up nearly 0.85%.

The material sequenced was sorted CD4+, CD8+, or CD8+CD57+ T cells (not recorded which) from PBMCs. The J gene is TRBJ2-7, the V gene TRBV29-1; 8 bases match TRBD1. The sequence came from a human donor with aplastic anemia. CDR3 residues: CSVDRANEQYF. Here the CDR3 DNA reads TGCAGCGTGGACAGGGCAAACGAGCAGTACTTC.